These T cell receptor beta chains were read from a single sample in a study of blood T cell repertoires in COVID-19. This table comes from immunoSEQ multiplex PCR, and its TCRdb copy is limited to in-frame clones, with some not included. Among 54,000 or so clones listed, approximately 83% were seen once. The specimen was peripheral blood. The source of these receptors is an elderly man with COVID-19, enrolled during active disease. Both conserved end residues are part of each CDR3. The D gene is left open where the match is weak. A clone size is listed for some rows: how often the clone was seen (once, few, many), or a class if it is expanded.

j_gene | v_gene | abundance | d_gene | CDR3aa | CDR3nt
TRBJ2-3 | TRBV7-9 | NA | NA | CASSFGPSTDTQYF | TGTGCCAGCAGCTTTGGCCCAAGCACAGATACGCAGTATTTT
TRBJ1-2 | TRBV19 | NA | TRBD1 | CASSTRPRTGRNYGYTF | TGTGCCAGTAGTACCCGACCCCGGACAGGGAGGAACTATGGCTACACCTTC
TRBJ2-3 | TRBV11-2 | few | TRBD2 | CATAVVAGLADTQYF | TGTGCCACAGCGGTGGTAGCGGGGCTCGCAGATACGCAGTATTTT
TRBJ1-4 | TRBV15 | NA | TRBD1 | CATSRERQGAGEKLFF | TGTGCCACCAGCAGGGAACGACAGGGGGCGGGTGAAAAACTGTTTTTT
TRBJ2-2 | TRBV10-3 | once | TRBD1 | CAISGGQGGLGELFF | TGTGCCATCAGTGGGGGACAGGGGGGACTCGGGGAGCTGTTTTTT
TRBJ1-5 | TRBV6-1 | NA | TRBD1 | CASSESIHDRVGNQPQHF | TGTGCCAGCAGTGAATCTATACACGACAGGGTGGGGAATCAGCCCCAGCATTTT
TRBJ1-2 | TRBV19 | few | NA | CASSIRPRARGNGYTF | TGTGCCAGTAGTATTCGCCCCCGTGCCAGGGGAAATGGCTACACCTTC
TRBJ1-3 | TRBV7-9 | NA | TRBD1 | CASSPGQGTSGNTIYF | TGTGCCAGCAGCCCGGGACAGGGGACCTCTGGAAACACCATATATTTT
TRBJ1-2 | TRBV6-5 | NA | NA | CATSVGRSSYGYTF | TGTGCCACCTCGGTCGGTAGAAGCTCTTATGGCTACACCTTC
TRBJ2-1 | TRBV7-2 | NA | NA | CASSLATPLGNEQFF | TGTGCCAGCAGCTTAGCCACCCCGCTAGGCAATGAGCAGTTCTTC
TRBJ1-2 | TRBV6-5 | NA | NA | CASRTSAAYGYTF | TGTGCCAGCAGAACAAGCGCTGCCTATGGCTACACCTTC
TRBJ2-2 | TRBV10-3 | NA | TRBD2 | CAISESVGEGPGGELFF | TGTGCCATCAGTGAGTCGGTGGGGGAGGGCCCCGGCGGGGAGCTGTTTTTT
TRBJ2-2 | TRBV21-1 | NA | NA | CASAREAGELFF | TGTGCCAGCGCTCGGGAGGCCGGGGAGCTGTTTTTT
TRBJ2-3 | TRBV7-9 | NA | NA | CASSLEGVTDTQYF | TGTGCCAGCAGCTTAGAAGGGGTCACAGATACGCAGTATTTT